This TCR beta chain is from a study of regulatory T cells in long-lasting Graves disease. V was clipped by 7 bases and J by 6 bases, with 18 bases between them. This CDR3 is built from 14 residues. Germline lookup yields CDR1 LGHNT and CDR2 FRNRAP. At least ten counts were recorded for this clonotype. Time point in this sample: persistent/refractory GD, antithyroid drugs over 5 years with positive TRAb. Extracted PBMC RNA gave rise to the TCR library. Building of the TCR beta libraries involved iRepertoire HTBI primers and Arm-PCR of CDR3 regions. TCRdb recomputed calls from the multiplex PCR reads with MiXCR, one row per CDR3 protein. The sample lists over 450,000 distinct CDR3 sequences, around a fifth seen once, with roughly 7% in the top ten.

The material sequenced was peripheral blood mononuclear cells (PBMCs), taken when the disease was refractory, from a patient treated with antithyroid drugs. The TCR comes from a female donor with Graves disease. The chain combines TRBV12-5 with TRBJ1-2; D may be TRBD1 (6 bases). The CDR3 nucleotides read TGTGCTAGTGCCTTACAGGGTTCCGGGGATGGCTACACCTTC. This sequence encodes CASALQGSGDGYTF. Combining the CDR3 with reference TRBV12-5 and TRBJ1-2 gives the whole variable domain DARVTQTPRHKVTEMGQEVTMRCQPILGHNTVFWYRQTMMQGLELLAYFRNRAPLDDSGMPKDRFSAEMPDATLATLKIQPSEPRDSAVYFCASALQGSGDGYTFGSGTRLTVV.